This TCR beta chain was found in a study of T-cell memory formation after mild COVID-19. Study information: Each donor largely had its own TCR clusters.

At least ten counts were recorded for this clonotype. Its antigen is still unknown. Study-level results: Some SARS-CoV-2-responding clones were already detected in memory before infection.

Sample barcodes and UMIs were carried by the TCR alpha and TCR beta cDNA libraries that 5'RACE generated with constant-segment primers. TCRdb used MiXCR to reprocess the 5' RACE reads, holding one entry per CDR3 protein. The table records fewer than 60,000 distinct CDR3 sequences, 10% to 15% of them present only once. This TCR derives from a man aged 18 to 30 who had mild COVID-19 (a few samples of this study predate the infection). Cell type and time point are not known. The sample consisted of PBMCs or a T cell subset sorted from them (not recorded which).

CDR3 DNA sequence: TGTGCCAGCAGTTACTCTAGGGGAGGGGACACTGAAGCTTTCTTT. The encoded protein is CASSYSRGGDTEAFF. J is TRBJ1-1 and V is TRBV6-5, with D possibly TRBD1 on 5 matching bases. The V gene's germline CDR1 is MNHEY and CDR2 SVGAGI. V lost 0 bases and J 3 bases, leaving 11 bases between the germline ends. This CDR3 is built from 15 residues.